This T cell receptor (beta chain) was captured in a study of blood T cell dynamics during melanoma immunotherapy (dated by TCRdb to the early 2020s). For the wider study: Patients had metastatic melanoma and received first-line pembrolizumab or nivolumab plus ipilimumab as standard of care in the United Kingdom. To find early correlates of response, peripheral T cell receptor repertoires were profiled in metastatic melanoma patients before and after one cycle of checkpoint inhibitor therapy. A training cohort was formed from consecutive patients, and a further independent group of patients from the same centre was pooled into an external validation set.

As for this clone: Its antigen target is currently unknown. Base qualities are not at hand, and no much larger clone is one base apart.

General conclusions and limits of the study: Whether the T cell clones driving repertoire changes were melanoma-specific or reflected general immune activation could not be determined in the study. The relatively small sample size was recognized as a factor that could limit how well the results generalize. A bifurcated reorganization of the PBMC repertoire at W3, with increased clonality or increased diversity, was observed in patients who later achieved disease control, unlike in progressors.

This specimen's time point label, interpreted: week 3, after first cycle of checkpoint inhibitor. Blood samples were collected before treatment (T0) and at week 3 (W3), after the first cycle of checkpoint blockade. Except for a couple of patients with rapid clinical progression, response was assessed 12 weeks after the first infusion by RECIST 1.1; disease control meant complete response, partial response or stable disease. Patients with prior systemic cancer treatment, concomitant immunosuppressant therapy or synchronous other active malignancies were excluded. Both bulk PBMC and plasma cell-free DNA were sequenced for TCR beta so that circulating cells and T cell turnover could be tracked. Lymphoprep and SepMate tubes were used to isolate PBMC from blood, and red cell lysis was then performed. QIAamp DNA Blood Mini kits were used to extract DNA from PBMC and from sorted T cell subsets. Its CDR3 holds 17 amino acids, cysteine through phenylalanine. Solely the CDR3 DNA is kept, with 51 bases framed from the first base. Germline trimming: 1 base from V, 1 base from J; junction bases outside gene matches: 3. For CDR1 and CDR2, the germline V gene lists MNHNS and SASEGT.

For every bulk PBMC sample, a fixed 350 ng of DNA was loaded. Following the manufacturer instructions, the immunoSEQ TCRb Assay kit was used to amplify TCR beta CDR3 sequences from genomic DNA. The KAPA Library Quantification Kit for Illumina platforms was used to quantify pooled libraries by qPCR. Sequencing of the pooled libraries was done on an Illumina NextSeq 500, with clustering at about 0.55-1.2 pM. Processing in the source paper ran as follows. The TCR data were analyzed using immunoSEQ ANALYZER and the R LymphoSeq package. A rearrangement efficiency score was calculated as productive divided by the sum of productive and non-productive CDR3 sequences. Clonality was measured with the Gini coefficient and diversity with the Renyi index at alpha=1, and both measures were compared pairwise between timepoints within each patient. Clonal relatedness, based on an edit distance of 3, and repertoire similarity, based on the Bhattacharyya coefficient, were both computed in LymphoSeq. To classify response, a linear discriminant analysis based on week-3 changes in clonality and diversity was built using the R MASS and caret packages. What TCRdb holds here is the immuneACCESS table cut down to in-frame rearrangements. Part of the clones is not present; checked against another copy, under half of the missing clones reflect an unresolved V gene, and the others are unexplained. D and trimming come from the DNA, and the V and J calls and clone size come from that table. This sample is represented by fewer than 15,000 clones; roughly 89% of them were singletons. The top ten clonotypes cover about 7.8% of the sample.

Sequenced material: blood, taken from a patient treated with checkpoint blockade. The sequence joins TRBV6-1 to TRBJ2-6, with 8 bases matching TRBD1. The sequence came from a human donor with melanoma. The DNA reads as follows: TGTGCCAGCAGTGAAGGGACAGGGCGGTCTGGGGCCAACGTCCTGACTTTC. Its amino acids are CASSEGTGRSGANVLTF.